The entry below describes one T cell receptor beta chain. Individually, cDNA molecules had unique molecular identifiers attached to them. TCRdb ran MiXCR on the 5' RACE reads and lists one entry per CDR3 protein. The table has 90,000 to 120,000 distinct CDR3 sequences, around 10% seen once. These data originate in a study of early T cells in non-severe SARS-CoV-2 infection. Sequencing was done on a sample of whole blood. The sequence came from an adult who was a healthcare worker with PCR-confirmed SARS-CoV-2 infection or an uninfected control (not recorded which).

The CDR3 region has the DNA TGTGCCAGCAGGCTACCCATGAAAGAGACCCAGTACTTC. This codes for CASRLPMKETQYF. The chain recombines TRBV2 with TRBJ2-5; D ambiguous. Germline loops: CDR1 SNHLY, CDR2 FYNNEI. The V end lost 6 bases, the J end lost 3 bases, and 11 bases lay between the germline ends. The CDR3 is 13 amino acids.